This T cell receptor (beta chain) was profiled in a study of control samples from healthy donors and cancer patients. The assay was immunoSEQ multiplex PCR, and TCRdb's table has in-frame clones only and misses some. The repertoire holds 70,000 to 80,000 clones, approximately 84% seen once, with over 13% in the top ten. The V end lost 0 bases, the J end lost 8 bases, and 13 bases lay between the germline ends. Germline V gene data show CDR1 as ENHRY and CDR2 as SYGVKD. CDR3 length equals 14 residues. The TCR comes from a man between 50 and 59 years old in good health. The chain recombines TRBV10-3 with TRBJ1-2; weak D call: TRBD1 (5 bases). The source material was blood. CDR3 sequence: CAISESGPSYGYTF. The CDR3 region has the DNA TGTGCCATCAGTGAGTCGGGGCCAAGCTACGGCTACACCTTC.